The next 10 T cell receptor beta chains were all read from a single sample in a study of T-cell reconstitution after alpha-beta-depleted transplantation in children. It was with unique molecular identifiers that the TCRbeta library was prepared. One entry per CDR3 protein, called by TCRdb with MiXCR from the PCR reads. The sample includes roughly 15,000 distinct CDR3 sequences, over 5% of them seen just once. The material sequenced was PBMCs, taken before TCRalphabeta/CD19-depleted stem cell transplant. Source of these receptors: a boy aged 5-17 years with acute lymphoblastic leukemia, due to receive a stem cell transplant.

This clonotype was picked up many times. V usage is TRBV18 and J usage is TRBJ1-5; 8 bases are shared with TRBD1. Germline V gene sequence: CDR1 KGHSH, CDR2 LQKENI. This CDR3 is built from 15 residues. Unmatched junction bases numbered 7, after V lost 3 bases and J lost 6 bases. CDR3 sequence: CASSPQSGGRQPQHF. CDR3 in DNA: TGTGCCAGCTCACCGCAATCAGGGGGCCGTCAGCCCCAGCATTTT.

In its sample, this clonotype was seen many times. J is TRBJ2-3 and V is TRBV5-6; D uncertain. This CDR3 spans 14 amino acids. Trimming removed 4 bases at V and 2 bases at J, with 11 bases between. Germline CDR1 SGHDT, CDR2 YYEEEE. The CDR3 protein is CASSHSGPTDTQYF. CDR3 nucleotides: TGTGCCAGCAGCCACTCAGGACCCACAGATACGCAGTATTTT.

In its sample, this clonotype was seen many times. This chain joins TRBV4-3 and TRBJ2-3; 7 bases map to TRBD2. From germline, CDR1 is LGHNA and CDR2 YSLEER. This CDR3 spans 16 amino acids. Trimming took 2 bases from V and 1 from J; bases not matched to a gene: 6. CDR3 DNA: TGCGCCAGCAGCCAATCTCTAGCGGAGTGCACAGATACGCAGTATTTT. Protein: CASSQSLAECTDTQYF.

This clonotype has a count of ten or more. V and J are TRBV10-3 and TRBJ1-1; 8 nucleotides match TRBD1. Looked up from germline, CDR1 is ENHRY and CDR2 is SYGVKD. Trimming cost V 2 bases and J 1 base; bases outside gene matches: 3. This CDR3 is 15 amino acids long. The CDR3 sequence: CAISEIGQGNTEAFF. CDR3 in DNA: TGTGCCATCAGTGAGATAGGACAGGGGAACACTGAAGCTTTCTTT.

This clonotype was counted many times. The CDR3 region has the DNA TGTGCCACCAAGAGGGAGATCGGGGCCAATCAGCCCCAGCATTTT. This translates into CATKREIGANQPQHF. V gene TRBV2 combines with J gene TRBJ1-5; maybe TRBD1 (5 bases). V was trimmed by 10 bases and J by 3 bases, leaving 19 bases between them. CDR1 is SNHLY, CDR2 FYNNEI, per germline. The CDR3 is 15 amino acids. The whole variable domain, remainder taken from reference TRBV2 and TRBJ1-5, is EPEVTQTPSHQVTQMGQEVILRCVPISNHLYFYWYRQILGQKVEFLVSFYNNEISEKSEIFDDQFSVERPDGSNFTLKIRSTKLEDSAMYFCATKREIGANQPQHFGDGTRLSIL.

This clonotype came up many times. The chain is built from TRBV20-1 and TRBJ2-5; 7 bases are a match to TRBD1. CDR1 and CDR2 from the germline V gene are DFQATT and SNEGSKA (reference sequence). Trimming cost V 0 bases and J 9 bases; bases outside gene matches: 16. The CDR3 is made up of 16 amino acids. CDR3: CSARDLRADRVVAQYF. In DNA form, the CDR3 reads TGCAGTGCTAGAGATCTCAGGGCCGACAGGGTGGTGGCCCAGTACTTC.

This clonotype was counted ten times or more. The chain is built from TRBV28 and TRBJ2-7, with unresolved D. Germline CDR1 reads MDHEN; CDR2 reads SYDVKM. V shed 3 bases and J shed 2 bases, with 8 bases lying between them. The CDR3 totals 13 residues. This CDR3 reads CASSFVSAYEQYF. The CDR3 DNA reads TGTGCCAGCAGTTTTGTCTCCGCCTACGAGCAGTACTTC.

This clonotype occurred many times. This rearrangement joins TRBV6-5 to TRBJ2-1; D possibly matches TRBD1 or TRBD2 (5 bases each). CDR1 and CDR2 (germline): MNHEY, SVGAGI. There are 17 residues in the CDR3. The V and J ends lost 1 base and 6 bases respectively, with 19 bases between them. CDR3 in amino acids: CASSYLGRTRAGNEQFF. The CDR3, as DNA: TGTGCCAGCAGTTACTTGGGACGGACCAGGGCAGGCAATGAGCAGTTCTTC.

This clonotype was seen at least ten times. The chain has TRBV7-9 and TRBJ2-1; weak D call: TRBD2 (6 bases). With 8 bases removed from V and 0 bases from J, the gap between germline ends came to 11 bases. This CDR3 has 14 residues. Germline V gene lookup returns CDR1 SEHNR and CDR2 FQNEAQ (reference sequence). CDR3 bases: TGTGCCAGCGGGGGGTATAGCTCCTACAATGAGCAGTTCTTC. It translates to CASGGYSSYNEQFF. Supplemented by reference TRBV7-9 and TRBJ2-1, the full variable domain reads DTGVSQNPRHKITKRGQNVTFRCDPISEHNRLYWYRQTLGQGPEFLTYFQNEAQLEKSRLLSDRFSAERPKGSFSTLEIQRTEQGDSAMYLCASGGYSSYNEQFFGPGTRLTVL.

The chain links TRBV6-2 or TRBV6-3 to TRBJ2-7; no reliable D call. From germline, CDR1 is MNHEY and CDR2 SVGEGT. This CDR3 spans 14 amino acids. V was trimmed by 7 bases and J by 2 bases, leaving 15 bases between them. CDR3 sequence (DNA): TGTGCCAGCAACCACCGGACGCAACCCTACGAGCAGTACTTC. Protein: CASNHRTQPYEQYF.